A selection of T cell receptor beta chains follows, all from one sample in a study of blood T cell repertoires in COVID-19. Sequencing used immunoSEQ multiplex PCR; TCRdb keeps in-frame clones, though not all of them. The table has about 300,000 clones, about nine tenths seen once; the top ten hold approximately 4.1%. The sample taken for sequencing was PBMCs or T cells enriched from blood (not recorded which). The origin of the receptors is a man under 40 who had recovered from COVID-19. Both conserved end residues are part of each CDR3. The order of the fields is clone size, J gene, V gene, D gene, CDR3 DNA, CDR3 protein. D genes are given only for firm matches. Expanded clones get a size class; other rows say once, few or many, or leave the size out.

. TRBJ2-1 TRBV24-1 TRBD1 TGTGCCACCAGTGAAGGGACAGGGCTCTCCTACAATGAGCAGTTCTTC CATSEGTGLSYNEQFF
. TRBJ2-3 TRBV5-1 TRBD2 TGCGCCAGCAGGGCAACCGGGACTAGTGATACGCAGTATTTT CASRATGTSDTQYF
. TRBJ2-6 TRBV24-1 TRBD1 TGTGCCACCAGTGATGGTCCCGGACAGGGCCTTACCTCGGTGGCCAACGTCCTGACTTTC CATSDGPGQGLTSVANVLTF
. TRBJ1-2 TRBV24-1 . TGTGCCACCAGTGATCCGCGGGGGGCCGGAGGCTACACCTTC CATSDPRGAGGYTF
. TRBJ1-1 TRBV29-1 TRBD1 TGCAGCGTTGTCGGACAGGGGAAGGGTTACACTGAAGCTTTCTTT CSVVGQGKGYTEAFF
. TRBJ2-2 TRBV25-1 . TGTGCCAGCAGTGATTACGGACAGCTGAACACCGGGGAGCTGTTTTTT CASSDYGQLNTGELFF
. TRBJ1-2 TRBV7-9 . TGTGCCAGCAGCCCTGTCGAAACCGGGACACCGTTCTCTTATGGCTACACCTTC CASSPVETGTPFSYGYTF
. TRBJ1-1 TRBV5-6 . TGTGCCAGCAGCCGCCTAACAGAAGAAGCTTTCTTT CASSRLTEEAFF
. TRBJ2-7 TRBV18 TRBD2 TGTGCCAGCTCACCAGTCGGAGCGGGAGCAGCATACGAGCAGTACTTC CASSPVGAGAAYEQYF
. TRBJ2-3 TRBV19 TRBD2 TGTGCCAGTAGTATAGAGAGGCTAGCGGGTTTTGGCACAGATACGCAGTATTTT CASSIERLAGFGTDTQYF
. TRBJ1-2 TRBV11-3 . TGTGCCAGCAGCTTAGATCTAGTCTATGGCTACACCTTC CASSLDLVYGYTF
once TRBJ2-1 TRBV21-1 . TGTGCCAGCACCACAAGGGAAGACAGGGAGGAACCCTACAATGAGCAGTTCTTC CASTTREDREEPYNEQFF
. TRBJ1-5 TRBV19 . TGTGCCAGTAGTATGTCGGTCCGGGGAACGGGCAATCAGCCCCAGCATTTT CASSMSVRGTGNQPQHF
. TRBJ1-6 TRBV6-6 TRBD1 TGTGCCAGCAGTCGAAGACAATCGGGACAGGGGACAAGGTCACCCCTCCACTTT CASSRRQSGQGTRSPLHF
. TRBJ1-2 TRBV4-2 TRBD1 TGTGCCAGCAGCCAAGGGGTTCGCGACAGGGATGAAGAGTTAAACTATGGCTACACCTTC CASSQGVRDRDEELNYGYTF
. TRBJ2-5 TRBV28 TRBD1 TGTGCCAGCAGCCCAGGGGGTACAGCGGTGGGAGAGACCCAGTACTTC CASSPGGTAVGETQYF
. TRBJ2-7 TRBV15 TRBD1 TGTGCCACCAGCCTCCACCTGGGACAGGGCCACGAGCAGTACTTC CATSLHLGQGHEQYF
. TRBJ2-7 TRBV14 . TGTGCCAGCAGCGGAGCAGTCTACGAGCAGTACTTC CASSGAVYEQYF
. TRBJ2-7 TRBV2 TRBD2 TGTGCCAGCAGTGTTGGGACTATCTACGAGCAGTACTTC CASSVGTIYEQYF
. TRBJ2-7 TRBV19 TRBD2 TGTGCCAGTAGTCTAGCGGGAGTAGTAGGCGAGCAGTACTTC CASSLAGVVGEQYF
once TRBJ1-1 TRBV20-1 . TGCAGTGCTGGGGCGGGGGCTGAAGCTTTCTTT CSAGAGAEAFF
. TRBJ2-7 TRBV29-1 TRBD1 TGCAGCGTCCGGGACAGGACCTACGAGCAGTACTTC CSVRDRTYEQYF
. TRBJ2-7 TRBV11-3 TRBD1 TGTGCCAGCAGCCGGAGGCAGGGGGCATCCTACGAGCAGTACTTC CASSRRQGASYEQYF
. TRBJ2-4 TRBV30 TRBD2 TGTGCCTGGGGAGCGGGAGCGGCCAAAAACATTCAGTACTTC CAWGAGAAKNIQYF
. TRBJ2-2 TRBV6-5 . TGTGCCAGCAGGCGGGGACGGAACACCGGGGAGCTGTTTTTT CASRRGRNTGELFF
. TRBJ1-5 TRBV19 . TGTGCCAGTAGGCAGGTCGACAGTAGCAATCAGCCCCAGCATTTT CASRQVDSSNQPQHF
. TRBJ2-6 TRBV5-4 . TGTGCCAGCAGCTTGGCGAGGGCTGGGGCCAACGTCCTGACTTTC CASSLARAGANVLTF
. TRBJ2-1 TRBV7-8 . TGTGCCAGCAGCTTAGTTGGGCGGGTCTCAACCAATGAGCAGTTCTTC CASSLVGRVSTNEQFF
. TRBJ2-5 TRBV29-1 TRBD1 TGCAGCGTGCGGGACAGGGGTATAGAGACCCAGTACTTC CSVRDRGIETQYF
once TRBJ2-1 TRBV19 . TGTGCCAGTAGTATAGTTTGGGGGCATGAGCAGTTCTTC CASSIVWGHEQFF
. TRBJ2-2 TRBV6-1 . TGTGCCAGCAGTGAATTCGACAGGTTCTCCGGGGAGCTGTTTTTT CASSEFDRFSGELFF
. TRBJ1-1 TRBV11-3 TRBD1 TGTGCCAGCAGTAACAGGGGGAGGGGGTACACTGAAGCTTTCTTT CASSNRGRGYTEAFF
few TRBJ1-5 TRBV28 . TGTGCCAGCAGTTTGTCGGGTCAGCCCCAGCATTTT CASSLSGQPQHF
. TRBJ1-1 TRBV18 . TGTGCCAGCTCGTACGGGGGAGGCACTGAAGCTTTCTTT CASSYGGGTEAFF
. TRBJ2-7 TRBV29-1 TRBD1 TGCAGCGTTGGCCGGGACAGGACCTACGAGCAGTACTTC CSVGRDRTYEQYF
. TRBJ1-1 TRBV11-3 TRBD1 TGTGCCAGCAGTCTGACAGGGGATGGCACTGAAGCTTTCTTT CASSLTGDGTEAFF
. TRBJ1-6 TRBV7-2 . TGTGCCAGCAGCCCTGACAGATGGTCACCCCTCCACTTT CASSPDRWSPLHF
. TRBJ2-1 TRBV29-1 . TGCAGCGTTGGTGAGGGTCCATACAATGAGCAGTTCTTC CSVGEGPYNEQFF
. TRBJ2-3 TRBV5-1 TRBD2 TGCGCCAGCGTAGCGGGGAATACAGATACGCAGTATTTT CASVAGNTDTQYF
once TRBJ2-7 TRBV19 . TGTGCCAGTAGTAAGGGAGGGACTGGACTAGGGGGACCCACCTTAAAGGAGCAGTACTTC CASSKGGTGLGGPTLKEQYF
. TRBJ2-5 TRBV6-2/TRBV6-3 TRBD1 TGTGCCAGCAGTGACCTACAGGGGGCCCAAGAGACCCAGTACTTC CASSDLQGAQETQYF
once TRBJ1-2 TRBV7-9 . TGTGCCAGCTCACCAGGGTTTGGCTATGGCTACACCTTC CASSPGFGYGYTF
. TRBJ2-7 TRBV12-3/TRBV12-4 . TGTGCCAGCAGTTTACGGGGACAAGAGCAGTACTTC CASSLRGQEQYF
. TRBJ1-2 TRBV29-1 . TGCAGCGCCGGGGGAGGGGCTCATGGCTACACCTTC CSAGGGAHGYTF
. TRBJ2-6 TRBV20-1 . TGCAGTGCTAGTACCGGGACAGGGGCCAACGTCCTGACTTTC CSASTGTGANVLTF
. TRBJ2-5 TRBV7-7 TRBD2 TGTGCTAGCAGCTATGGGAGCGGGGGAACGGAGACCCAGTACTTC CASSYGSGGTETQYF
. TRBJ2-2 TRBV27 . TGTGCCAGCAGTTTTTCAATCAGGGTAGAGGACGGGGAGCTGTTTTTT CASSFSIRVEDGELFF
once TRBJ1-4 TRBV28 TRBD1 TGTGCCAGCAGATCCAGGGGGACGGAAAATGAAAAACTGTTTTTT CASRSRGTENEKLFF
. TRBJ2-4 TRBV19 . TGTGCCAGTAGTATAAGATCCAGGGCCAAAAACATTCAGTACTTC CASSIRSRAKNIQYF
. TRBJ1-2 TRBV19 TRBD1 TGTGCCAGTAGTATAGGGGCAGGGGGCGGTTATGGCTACACCTTC CASSIGAGGGYGYTF
. TRBJ2-2 TRBV4-1 TRBD2 TGCGCCAGCAGCCATCCCAGAGGAAGGACTAGCGGGGGAACGGACACCGGGGAGCTGTTTTTT CASSHPRGRTSGGTDTGELFF
few TRBJ2-3 TRBV5-1 TRBD2 TGCGCCAGCAGTTACAGCTTAGCGGGGGCCACAGATACGCAGTATTTT CASSYSLAGATDTQYF
few TRBJ1-3 TRBV3-1/TRBV3-2 . TGTGCCAGCAGCCAAGAAGCAGGCTCTGGAAACACCATATATTTT CASSQEAGSGNTIYF
. TRBJ1-1 TRBV15 . TGTGCCACCAGCAGAGAACAGAGTATAGATGAAGCTTTCTTT CATSREQSIDEAFF
. TRBJ2-1 TRBV18 TRBD1 TGTGCCAGCTCGGCAACAGGGGGTCCCCATAATGAGCAGTTCTTC CASSATGGPHNEQFF
. TRBJ2-5 TRBV11-2 . TGTGCCAGCAGGCGAGCGGAGGGTCGGGAGACCCAGTACTTC CASRRAEGRETQYF
. TRBJ1-5 TRBV6-5 . TGTGCCAGCAGTCCACAGGTACAGCCCCAGCATTTT CASSPQVQPQHF
. TRBJ2-7 TRBV10-3 . TGTGCCATCAGCGATGTGACAACGTCCTACGAGCAGTACTTC CAISDVTTSYEQYF
once TRBJ2-1 TRBV19 TRBD2 TGTGCCAGTAGTATAGTGGCAGCGGGAGATGTAGATGAGCAGTTCTTC CASSIVAAGDVDEQFF